This T cell receptor beta chain was found in a study of T cell repertoires in cytomegalovirus infection. Trimming stripped 1 base from V and 1 base from J, with 4 bases between. Germline V gene data show CDR1 as SGHNT and CDR2 as YENEEA. This CDR3 has 13 residues. This clonotype was observed at least ten times. Each CDR3 protein gets one entry after TCRdb re-called the reads with MiXCR. The table lists about 100,000 distinct CDR3 sequences, less than 25% of them singletons, with 35% to 50% in the top ten. The sequencing sample was made of CD8+ T cells from PBMCs. This TCR was recovered from a human donor in good health (CMV status not recorded). Some clones in this sample may be carry-over from other donors' samples. V is TRBV11-3 and J is TRBJ1-1, with D unresolved. CDR3 protein: CASSLAGNTEAFF. CDR3 DNA: TGTGCCAGCAGCTTAGCGGGGAACACTGAAGCTTTCTTT.